These T cell receptor beta chains were read from a single sample in a study of T-cell memory formation after mild COVID-19. TCRdb re-called the 5' RACE reads through MiXCR, storing one row per CDR3 protein. The sample lists 400,000 to 500,000 distinct CDR3 sequences; 20% were seen once. Sequenced input: PBMCs or a T cell subset sorted from them (not recorded which). These receptors came from an adult woman who had mild COVID-19 (a few samples of this study predate the infection). Cell type and time point are not known. Each CDR3 is given without its conserved first and last residue.

ASSWERDGEQF	TRBJ2-1	TRBV7-2
ASSEKRGGADTQY	TRBJ2-3	TRBV25-1
ASSFPGDNQPQH	TRBJ1-5	TRBV12-3/TRBV12-4
ASSVRQSTDTQY	TRBJ2-3	TRBV9
ASSPDLTYEQY	TRBJ2-7	TRBV18
ASSVKVSGDYYGYT	TRBJ1-2	TRBV9
ASSLQGTEQY	TRBJ2-7	TRBV5-5
ASSKRTVQPSGANVLT	TRBJ2-6	TRBV21-1
ASSLRVKRTEAF	TRBJ1-1	TRBV7-7
ASSSDRNNQPQH	TRBJ1-5	TRBV27
ASSPPERVGTDTQY	TRBJ2-3	TRBV18
ASSLLGQGPSSYNEQF	TRBJ2-1	TRBV27
SAIVQGFYEQY	TRBJ2-7	TRBV29-1
SVNDRGSGNTIY	TRBJ1-3	TRBV29-1
ASSQEHRNSNYGYT	TRBJ1-2	TRBV4-3
ASSYRGRQSEQY	TRBJ2-7	TRBV6-5
ASSLMGQGYGYT	TRBJ1-2	TRBV5-1
SATDGRRANVLT	TRBJ2-6	TRBV20-1